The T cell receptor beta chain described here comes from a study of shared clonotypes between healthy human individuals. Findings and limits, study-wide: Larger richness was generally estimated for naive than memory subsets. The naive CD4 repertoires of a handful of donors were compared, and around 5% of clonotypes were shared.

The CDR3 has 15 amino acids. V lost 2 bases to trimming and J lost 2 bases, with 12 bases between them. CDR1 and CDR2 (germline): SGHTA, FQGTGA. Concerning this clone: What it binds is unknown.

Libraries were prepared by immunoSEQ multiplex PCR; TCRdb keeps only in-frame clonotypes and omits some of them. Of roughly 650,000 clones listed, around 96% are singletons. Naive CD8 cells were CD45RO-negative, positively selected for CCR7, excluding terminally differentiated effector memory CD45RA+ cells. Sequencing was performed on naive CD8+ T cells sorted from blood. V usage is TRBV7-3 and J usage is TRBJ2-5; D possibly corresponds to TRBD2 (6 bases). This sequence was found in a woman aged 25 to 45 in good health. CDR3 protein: CASSLDRDFQETQYF. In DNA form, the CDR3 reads TGTGCCAGCAGCTTAGACCGGGACTTTCAAGAGACCCAGTACTTC.